This T cell receptor (beta chain) was obtained from a study of T cell responses to AZD1222 COVID-19 vaccine. As for the study in general: Doses given second, at about 4 or about 12 weeks, were pooled. The study's findings and limits: Unmutated variant regions are reportedly the target of nearly half of TCRs that are spike-specific.

Repertoires were generated with immunoSEQ multiplex PCR, while TCRdb's copy carries only in-frame clones and drops some. Of 150,000 or so clones in the sample, about 88% are singletons; the top ten hold under 20%. With regard to this clone: Its antigen is as yet unknown.

The germline V gene has CDR1 MGHRA and CDR2 YSYEKL. The CDR3 is 14 residues long. V was clipped by 3 bases and J by 5 bases, with 13 bases between them. Here the sequenced sample was peripheral blood, taken on day 0 of AZD1222 vaccination. The TCR sequence derives from an adult in good health. The chain carries TRBV4-1 and TRBJ1-1, with D uncertain. The CDR3 DNA follows: TGCGCCAGCAGCCACGGAGTGGTAGAAACTGAAGCTTTCTTT. Protein product: CASSHGVVETEAFF.